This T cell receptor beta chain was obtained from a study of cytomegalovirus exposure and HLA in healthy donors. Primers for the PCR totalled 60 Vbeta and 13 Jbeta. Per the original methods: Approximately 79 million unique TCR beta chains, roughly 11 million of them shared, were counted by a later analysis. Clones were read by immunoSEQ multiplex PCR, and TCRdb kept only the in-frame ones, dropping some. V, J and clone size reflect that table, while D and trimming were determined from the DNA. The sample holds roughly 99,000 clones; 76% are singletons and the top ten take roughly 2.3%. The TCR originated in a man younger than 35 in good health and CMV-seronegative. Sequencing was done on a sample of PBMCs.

The CDR3 region is CASSISRLRGNNQPQHF. CDR3 sequence (DNA): TGTGCCAGTAGTATCTCCCGATTACGGGGTAACAATCAGCCCCAGCATTTT. The rearrangement uses TRBV19 and TRBJ1-5; D ambiguous. The V end lost 3 bases, the J end lost 3 bases, and 18 bases lay between the germline ends. The CDR3 runs to 17 residues. From germline, CDR1 is LNHDA and CDR2 SQIVND (reference sequence).